The present entry profiles one T cell receptor beta chain with its context. Antigen specificity is unknown. TCRdb re-analysed the RACE reads in MiXCR, keeping a single row per CDR3 protein. The sample has some 400,000 distinct CDR3 sequences; approximately 4.4% are singletons. Time point meaning: patch test 1, 2 weeks after DPC sensitization. Noted treatment: therapeutic diphenylcyclopropenone sensitization with weekly scalp DPC. This sample stems from a study of human T cells and chemical hapten exposure. Background on the study: A mostly female patient group had alopecia areata, totalis or universalis.

The CDR3 spans 13 residues. The junction had 8 bases not matched to a gene; V was cut back by 8 bases and J by 4 bases. CDR1 and CDR2 (germline): SQVTM, ANQGSEA. Overall study findings and caveats: It was expanded TCRs that formed significantly more large CDR3 similarity clusters than controls did.

This clonotype was obtained from a woman in her forties or fifties with alopecia areata. Some clones in this sample may be carry-over from other donors' samples. The sample in question was whole blood, obtained in connection with sensitization to the hapten diphenylcyclopropenone (DPC). The chain has TRBV29-1 and TRBJ2-1, with 7 bases lining up with TRBD1. CDR3 loop: CSSRGQIYNEQFF. DNA of the CDR3: TGCAGCTCCCGGGGACAGATTTACAATGAGCAGTTCTTC.